These T cell receptor beta chains were read from a single sample in a study of blood T cell repertoires in COVID-19. Sequencing used immunoSEQ multiplex PCR; TCRdb keeps in-frame clones, though not all of them. The data hold around 150,000 clones, with approximately 91% observed a single time. Sequenced material: peripheral blood. The origin of the receptors is a man between 18 and 29 years old with acute or convalescent COVID-19. The CDR3 runs from the conserved cysteine through the conserved F or W. D genes are given only for firm matches. Not every row has a clone size; where given, it reads once, few, many or a size class.

TRBD1 NA TRBV5-1 CASSTGQGKAGGTGELFF
NA few TRBV28 CASSLTEPEAFF
NA NA TRBV3-1/TRBV3-2 CASQDGSLNNEQFF
NA NA TRBV18 CASSPEAISGNTIYF
NA few TRBV19 CASSITGHGPYEQYF
NA NA TRBV5-1 CASMEGMNTEAFF
NA once TRBV7-8 CASSPGGTRAFF
TRBD1 NA TRBV9 CASSPIGQGDSPLHF
TRBD1 NA TRBV4-1 CASSPRDRTYEQYF
TRBD1 NA TRBV25-1 CASSADRGVQTQYF
TRBD1 NA TRBV5-1 CASSPGDSSDLNEKLFF
NA NA TRBV30 CAWSVPGNTEAFF
NA NA TRBV19 CASSIAGDGATNEKLFF
NA NA TRBV7-8 CASSLDRLGRYNEQFF